The rows below give T cell receptor beta chains drawn from one sample of a study of T cell repertoires in aging, cancer and after chemotherapy. Via MiXCR, TCRdb re-called the multiplex PCR reads, giving one row per CDR3 protein. The sample holds more than 2,500 distinct CDR3 sequences; 30% to 35% are singletons and the top ten take 55% to 70%. Source material: blood. The receptors derive from a human donor with a solid tumor. The CDR3 runs from the conserved cysteine through the conserved F or W. D genes are given only for firm matches. The listing skips clone size in some rows; elsewhere it reads once, few, many or a size class.

TRBJ1-2 TRBV30 NA 12 medium-sized TGTGCCTGGAGCCCCCGGGGCTATGGCTACACCTTC CAWSPRGYGYTF
TRBJ2-5 TRBV29-1 NA 14 NA TGCAGCGTTGGAGGGGGGGCTGGGGGGGAGACCCAGTACTTC CSVGGGAGGETQYF
TRBJ1-4 TRBV5-1 NA 13 NA TGCGCCAGCAGCCTGGACAGTTCCCCAAAACTGTTTTTT CASSLDSSPKLFF
TRBJ1-2 TRBV18 NA 15 NA TGTGCCAGCTCCCAAACTCAGGTTCAGAACTATGGCTACACCTTC CASSQTQVQNYGYTF
TRBJ2-3 TRBV12-3/TRBV12-4 TRBD1 15 few TGTGCCAGCAGTCTTAACAGGGGATACACAGATACGCAGTATTTT CASSLNRGYTDTQYF
TRBJ1-5 TRBV6-4 NA 13 NA TGTGCCAGCAGTCAGTGGCAGAATCAGCCCCAGCATTTT CASSQWQNQPQHF
TRBJ1-2 TRBV6-5 TRBD1 16 few TGTGCCAGCAGTTACTCGAGGACAGGGGGTAACTATGGCTACACCTTC CASSYSRTGGNYGYTF
TRBJ1-1 TRBV6-1 NA 11 NA TGTGCCAGCAGAACTGAGAGTGAAGCTTTCTTT CASRTESEAFF
TRBJ1-3 TRBV30 NA 14 medium-sized TGTGCCTGGACCCGCGGACCCGCACTGAGCACCATATATTTT CAWTRGPALSTIYF
TRBJ1-2 TRBV12-3/TRBV12-4 TRBD1 15 NA TGTGCCAGCAGTTCCCCTAACAGGGGCGCCTATGGCTACACCTTC CASSSPNRGAYGYTF
TRBJ2-1 TRBV6-5 TRBD2 16 NA TGTGCCAGCAGCATCTCTGGACTAGCGGGGGGCTATGAGCAGTTCTTC CASSISGLAGGYEQFF
TRBJ2-3 TRBV20-1 NA 15 NA TGCAGTGCTACCGGCCGGCTAGCCCGCACAGATACGCAGTATTTT CSATGRLARTDTQYF
TRBJ2-3 TRBV5-6 NA 12 NA TGTGCCAGCACCCTGGGAGACTTGACGCAGTATTTT CASTLGDLTQYF
TRBJ2-3 TRBV29-1 TRBD2 14 large TGCAGCGTTCTCCAGCGGGGGTTATCAGATACGCAGTATTTT CSVLQRGLSDTQYF
TRBJ1-2 TRBV18 NA 13 NA TGTGCCAGCTCACCCGAGGTAACCTATGGCTACACCTTC CASSPEVTYGYTF
TRBJ2-7 TRBV6-5 TRBD2 14 NA TGTGCCAGCCGTGGGAGTCCGGGGGGTTACGAGCAGTACTTC CASRGSPGGYEQYF
TRBJ1-2 TRBV20-1 NA 11 NA TGCAAAACAGAGTCTAACTATGGCTACACCTTC CKTESNYGYTF
TRBJ1-2 TRBV19 NA 13 medium-sized TGTGCCAGTAGTATTGGACAGCTCTATGGCTACACCTTC CASSIGQLYGYTF
TRBJ1-2 TRBV7-9 NA 14 NA TGTGCCAGCAGCTCCCCTCCCCGCGGGTATGGCTACACCTTC CASSSPPRGYGYTF
TRBJ2-2 TRBV6-1 NA 13 NA TGTGCCAGCAGTGAACAACTCACCGGGGAGCTGTTTTTT CASSEQLTGELFF
TRBJ2-3 TRBV10-1 TRBD1 15 few TGCGCCAGCGAGGCCGGGACAGGGGTTTTGGATACGCAGTATTTT CASEAGTGVLDTQYF
TRBJ1-1 TRBV30 NA 13 NA TGTGCCTGGAGTGTATTGAGGACACCTGAAGCTTTCTTT CAWSVLRTPEAFF
TRBJ1-2 TRBV12-3/TRBV12-4 NA 14 few TGTGCCAGCAGTTTCGGGGACGGCACCTATGGCTACACCTTC CASSFGDGTYGYTF
TRBJ2-7 TRBV5-5 TRBD1 12 medium-sized TGTGCCAGCAGTTCCGGGACAGTAGAGCAGTACTTC CASSSGTVEQYF
TRBJ2-1 TRBV18 TRBD1 15 few TGTGCCAGCTCACCTACAGGGGGCTCCTACAATGAGCAGTTCTTC CASSPTGGSYNEQFF
TRBJ2-5 TRBV24-1 NA 11 few TGTGCCACCAGTAAAAGAGAGACCCAGTACTTC CATSKRETQYF
TRBJ1-6 TRBV6-5 TRBD1 16 few TGTGCCAGCAGTTATACGACAGGGTCGGATAATTCACCCCTCCACTTT CASSYTTGSDNSPLHF
TRBJ2-6 TRBV24-1 NA 16 NA TGTGCCACCAGTGCCCCGCAGCCGCGCGGGGCCAACGTCCTGACTTTC CATSAPQPRGANVLTF
TRBJ2-7 TRBV4-3 TRBD1 13 medium-sized TGCGCCAGCAGCCCCCGGACAGGTAGGGAGCAGTACTTC CASSPRTGREQYF